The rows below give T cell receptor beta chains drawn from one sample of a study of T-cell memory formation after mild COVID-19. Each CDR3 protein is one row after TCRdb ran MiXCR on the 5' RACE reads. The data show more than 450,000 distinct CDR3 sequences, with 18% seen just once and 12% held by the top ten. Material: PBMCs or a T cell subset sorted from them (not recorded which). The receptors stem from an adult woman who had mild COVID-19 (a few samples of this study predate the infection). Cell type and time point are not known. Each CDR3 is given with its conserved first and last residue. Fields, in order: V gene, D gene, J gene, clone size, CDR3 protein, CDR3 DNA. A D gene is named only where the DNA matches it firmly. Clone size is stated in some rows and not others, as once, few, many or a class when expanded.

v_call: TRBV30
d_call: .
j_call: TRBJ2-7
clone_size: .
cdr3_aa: CAWSLAAYEQYF
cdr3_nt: TGTGCCTGGAGTCTGGCAGCCTACGAGCAGTACTTC

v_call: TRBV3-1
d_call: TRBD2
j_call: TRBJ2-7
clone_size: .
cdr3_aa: CASSQDASGGAPIYEQYF
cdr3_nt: TGTGCCAGCAGCCAAGACGCTAGCGGGGGGGCCCCCATCTACGAGCAGTACTTC

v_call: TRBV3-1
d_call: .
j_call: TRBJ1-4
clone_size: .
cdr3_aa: CASTLTRDPSRVEKLFF
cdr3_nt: TGTGCCAGCACCCTAACAAGAGACCCTAGCCGGGTTGAAAAACTGTTTTTT

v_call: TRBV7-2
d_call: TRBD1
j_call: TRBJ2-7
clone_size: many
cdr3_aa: CASSLVTGGPYEQYF
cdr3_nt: TGTGCCAGCAGCTTAGTGACAGGGGGTCCCTACGAGCAGTACTTC

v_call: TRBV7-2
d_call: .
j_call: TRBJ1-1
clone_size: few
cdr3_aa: CASRSARGNTEAFF
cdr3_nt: TGTGCCAGCCGATCCGCCAGGGGGAACACTGAAGCTTTCTTT

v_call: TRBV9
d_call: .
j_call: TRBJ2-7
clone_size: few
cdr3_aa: CASSVLSGPEQQYF
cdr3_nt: TGTGCCAGCAGCGTACTCAGTGGGCCGGAACAGCAGTACTTC

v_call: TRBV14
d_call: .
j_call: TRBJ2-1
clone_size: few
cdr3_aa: CASSRRVGPNEQFF
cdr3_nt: TGTGCCAGCAGCCGTCGCGTGGGTCCCAATGAGCAGTTCTTC

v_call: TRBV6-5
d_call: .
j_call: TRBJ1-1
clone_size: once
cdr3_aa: CASSHLRENTEAFF
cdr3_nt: TGTGCCAGCAGTCATCTCCGGGAGAACACTGAAGCTTTCTTT

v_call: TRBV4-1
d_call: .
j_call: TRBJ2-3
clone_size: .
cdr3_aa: CASSQAPNGAGTDTQYF
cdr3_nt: TGCGCCAGCAGCCAAGCCCCCAACGGGGCTGGCACAGATACGCAGTATTTT

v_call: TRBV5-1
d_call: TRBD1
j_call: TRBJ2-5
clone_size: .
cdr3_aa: CASSLAQGQGRETQYF
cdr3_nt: TGCGCCAGCAGCTTGGCCCAGGGACAGGGGAGGGAGACCCAGTACTTC

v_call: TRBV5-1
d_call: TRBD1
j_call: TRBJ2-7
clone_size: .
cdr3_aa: CASTLAGTGGYEQYF
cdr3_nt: TGCGCCAGCACCTTGGCAGGGACAGGAGGCTACGAGCAGTACTTC

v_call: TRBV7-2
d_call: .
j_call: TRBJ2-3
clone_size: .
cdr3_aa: CASSRTLGQTDTQYF
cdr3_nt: TGTGCCAGCAGCAGGACTTTAGGACAAACAGATACGCAGTATTTT

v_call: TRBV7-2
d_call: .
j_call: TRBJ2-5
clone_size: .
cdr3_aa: CASSLDTLMQETQYF
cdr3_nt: TGTGCCAGCAGCTTAGACACACTGATGCAAGAGACCCAGTACTTC

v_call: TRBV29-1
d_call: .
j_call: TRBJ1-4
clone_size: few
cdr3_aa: CSVEEVTGSNEKLFF
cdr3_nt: TGCAGCGTTGAAGAAGTAACAGGGAGTAATGAAAAACTGTTTTTT

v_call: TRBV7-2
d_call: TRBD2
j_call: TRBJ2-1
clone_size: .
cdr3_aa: CASSRPYGLAGSSFF
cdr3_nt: TGTGCCAGCAGCCGACCTTATGGACTAGCGGGGTCGTCCTTCTTC

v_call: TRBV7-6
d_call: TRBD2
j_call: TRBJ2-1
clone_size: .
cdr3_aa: CASSRFGGSSGRFNEQFF
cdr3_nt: TGTGCCAGCAGCCGATTCGGAGGAAGTAGCGGGAGGTTCAATGAGCAGTTCTTC

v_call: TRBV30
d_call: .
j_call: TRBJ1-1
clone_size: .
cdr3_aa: CARKGEPTEAFF
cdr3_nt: TGTGCCCGAAAAGGTGAACCCACTGAAGCTTTCTTT

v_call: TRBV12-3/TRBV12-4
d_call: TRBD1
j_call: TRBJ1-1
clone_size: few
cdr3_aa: CASRPATGMENTEAFF
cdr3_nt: TGTGCCAGCAGACCAGCGACAGGGATGGAGAACACTGAAGCTTTCTTT

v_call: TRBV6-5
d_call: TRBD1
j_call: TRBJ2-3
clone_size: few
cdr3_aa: CASSTQTGADTQYF
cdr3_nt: TGTGCCAGCAGTACCCAGACAGGGGCTGATACGCAGTATTTT

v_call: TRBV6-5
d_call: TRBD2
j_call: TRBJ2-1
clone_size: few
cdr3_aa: CASSYTHPRLARGDEQFF
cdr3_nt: TGTGCCAGCAGTTATACCCACCCTAGACTAGCCCGTGGGGATGAGCAGTTCTTC

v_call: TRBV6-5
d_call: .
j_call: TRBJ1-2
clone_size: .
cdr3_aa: CASSPRAQDYGYTF
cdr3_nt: TGTGCCAGCAGTCCCCGGGCCCAGGACTATGGCTACACCTTC

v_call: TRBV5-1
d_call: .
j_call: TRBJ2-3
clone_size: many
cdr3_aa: CASSQGPVRDTQYF
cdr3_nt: TGCGCCAGCAGCCAGGGCCCGGTGAGAGATACGCAGTATTTT

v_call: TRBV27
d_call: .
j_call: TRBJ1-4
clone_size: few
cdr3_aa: CASLLEEQNNEKLFF
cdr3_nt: TGTGCCAGCCTCCTCGAAGAACAGAATAATGAAAAACTGTTTTTT

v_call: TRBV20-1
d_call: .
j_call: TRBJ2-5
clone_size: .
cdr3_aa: CSTHRKGKETQYF
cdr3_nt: TGCAGTACACACCGGAAAGGGAAAGAGACCCAGTACTTC

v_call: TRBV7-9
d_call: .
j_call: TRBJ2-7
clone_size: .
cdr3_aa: CASSPAGAREQYF
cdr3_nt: TGTGCCAGCAGCCCGGCGGGGGCTAGAGAGCAGTACTTC

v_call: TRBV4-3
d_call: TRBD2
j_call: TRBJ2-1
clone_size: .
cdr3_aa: CASSQGGLAGEEQFF
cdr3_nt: TGCGCCAGCAGCCAGGGGGGACTAGCGGGAGAGGAGCAGTTCTTC

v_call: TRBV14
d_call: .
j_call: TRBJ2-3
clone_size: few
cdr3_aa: CASATGRDGDTDTQYF
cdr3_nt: TGTGCCAGCGCCACGGGCCGGGATGGGGACACAGATACGCAGTATTTT

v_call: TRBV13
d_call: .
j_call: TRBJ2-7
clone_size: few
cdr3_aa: CASSLNGGPYEQYF
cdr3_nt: TGTGCCAGCAGCTTAAACGGGGGGCCCTACGAGCAGTACTTC

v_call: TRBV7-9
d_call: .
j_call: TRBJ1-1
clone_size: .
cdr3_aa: CASSLGNAEAFF
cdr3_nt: TGTGCCAGCAGCTTAGGTAACGCTGAAGCTTTCTTT

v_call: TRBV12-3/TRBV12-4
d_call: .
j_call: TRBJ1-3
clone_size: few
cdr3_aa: CASSTRDTSISGNTIYF
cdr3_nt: TGTGCCAGCAGTACCCGGGACACCTCCATCTCTGGAAACACCATATATTTT

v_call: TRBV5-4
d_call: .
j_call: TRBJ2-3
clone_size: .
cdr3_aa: CASSSINTQYF
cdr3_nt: TGTGCCAGCAGCTCGATCAATACGCAGTATTTT

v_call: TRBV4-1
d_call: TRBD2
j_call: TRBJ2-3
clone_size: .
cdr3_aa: CASSQSPSPRGGTDTQYF
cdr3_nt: TGCGCCAGCAGCCAAAGCCCCTCTCCGCGGGGGGGCACAGATACGCAGTATTTT